This T cell receptor (beta chain) was obtained from a study of blood T cell repertoires in COVID-19. In the authors' methods: Amplification with reference gene primers provided the estimates of nucleated cell counts. Produced via immunoSEQ multiplex PCR; TCRdb's table is partial and in-frame only. The V and J calls and clone size come from that table; D and trimming were worked out from the DNA. The profile shows just under 350,000 clones, roughly 90% of them singletons. Trimming left V 4 bases short and J 0 bases short, with 11 bases between. There are 14 residues in the CDR3. From germline, CDR1 is SGHRS and CDR2 YFSETQ. The Seattle patients, enrolled during active infection, were followed longitudinally.

The sequence was collected from a woman between 65 and 79 years old with COVID-19, enrolled during active disease. The specimen sequenced was peripheral blood. The V gene is TRBV5-1, the J gene TRBJ2-7; possible D gene TRBD2, 5 bases. The CDR3 nucleotides read TGCGCCAGCAGCCGGACTGGGAGCTCCTACGAGCAGTACTTC. This gives the protein CASSRTGSSYEQYF.